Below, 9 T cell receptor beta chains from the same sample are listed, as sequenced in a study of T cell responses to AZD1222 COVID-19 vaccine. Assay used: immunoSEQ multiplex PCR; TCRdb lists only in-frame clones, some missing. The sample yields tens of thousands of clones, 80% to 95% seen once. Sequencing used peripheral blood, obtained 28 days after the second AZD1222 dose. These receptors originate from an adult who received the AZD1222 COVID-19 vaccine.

The CDR3 reads CASSLDWAGAGNEQFF. The CDR3 coding sequence is TGTGCCAGCAGCTTGGACTGGGCGGGGGCCGGGAATGAGCAGTTCTTC. This chain links TRBV5-4 with TRBJ2-1; TRBD2 might be the D (7 bases). This CDR3 contains 16 residues. The V gene's germline CDR1 is SGHNT and CDR2 YYREEE (reference sequence). With 0 bases removed from V and 7 bases from J, the gap between germline ends came to 17 bases.

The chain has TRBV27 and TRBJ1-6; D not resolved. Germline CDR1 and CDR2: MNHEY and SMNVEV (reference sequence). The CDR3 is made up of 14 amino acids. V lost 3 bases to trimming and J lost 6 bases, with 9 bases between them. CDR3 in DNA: TGTGCCAGCAGTTTTGTACTGGCTAATTCACCCCTCCACTTT. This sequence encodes CASSFVLANSPLHF.

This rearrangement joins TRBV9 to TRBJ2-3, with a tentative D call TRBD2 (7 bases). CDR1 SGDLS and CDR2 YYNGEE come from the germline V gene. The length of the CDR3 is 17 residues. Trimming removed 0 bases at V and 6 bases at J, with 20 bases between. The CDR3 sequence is CASSVVSRGQSTDTQYF. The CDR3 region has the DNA TGTGCCAGCAGCGTAGTCTCGCGGGGGCAATCCACGGATACGCAGTATTTT.

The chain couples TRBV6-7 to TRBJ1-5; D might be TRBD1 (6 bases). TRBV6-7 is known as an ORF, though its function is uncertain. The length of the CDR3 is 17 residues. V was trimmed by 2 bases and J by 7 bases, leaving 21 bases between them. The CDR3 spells CASSYRSTRGQGQPQHF. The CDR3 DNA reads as TGTGCCAGCAGTTACCGGTCAACCCGGGGTCAGGGGCAGCCCCAGCATTTT.

CDR3 DNA sequence: TGTGCCAGCAGCCGGATAGCGGGGTTTTACAATGAGCAGTTCTTC. Its protein product is CASSRIAGFYNEQFF. The rearrangement uses TRBV4-2 and TRBJ2-1; 8 bases align to TRBD2. This CDR3 is built from 15 residues. Trimming took 4 bases from V and 4 from J; bases not matched to a gene: 6. The germline CDR1 and CDR2 sequences are LGHNA and YNFKEQ.

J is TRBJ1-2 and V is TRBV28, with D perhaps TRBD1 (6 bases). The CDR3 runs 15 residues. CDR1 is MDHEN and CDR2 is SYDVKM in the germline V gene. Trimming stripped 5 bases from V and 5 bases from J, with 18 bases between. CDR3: CASSTRTDFVYGYTF. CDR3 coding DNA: TGTGCCAGCAGTACAAGGACAGATTTCGTTTATGGCTACACCTTC.

As DNA, the CDR3 is TGTGCCAGCAGCACAAGATGGAGGGGGACAACCTACGAGCAGTACTTC. Encoded protein: CASSTRWRGTTYEQYF. J is TRBJ2-7 and V is TRBV9; D tentatively fits TRBD1 or TRBD2 (6 bases each). Germline V lookup: CDR1 SGDLS, CDR2 YYNGEE. Trimming left V 4 bases short and J 2 bases short, with 19 bases between. This CDR3 is 16 amino acids long.

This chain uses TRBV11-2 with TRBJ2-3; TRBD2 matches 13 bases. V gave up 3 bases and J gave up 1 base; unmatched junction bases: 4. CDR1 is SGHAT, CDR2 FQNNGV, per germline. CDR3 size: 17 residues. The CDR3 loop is CASSFSGTSGGTDTQYF. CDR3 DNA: TGTGCCAGCAGCTTTTCCGGGACTAGCGGGGGCACAGATACGCAGTATTTT.

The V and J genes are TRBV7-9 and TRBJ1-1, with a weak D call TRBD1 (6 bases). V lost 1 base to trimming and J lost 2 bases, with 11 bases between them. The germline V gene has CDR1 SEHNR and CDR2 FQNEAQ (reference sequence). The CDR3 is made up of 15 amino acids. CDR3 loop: CASSLGGRGNTEAFF. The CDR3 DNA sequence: TGTGCCAGCAGCTTAGGGGGGCGGGGAAACACTGAAGCTTTCTTT.